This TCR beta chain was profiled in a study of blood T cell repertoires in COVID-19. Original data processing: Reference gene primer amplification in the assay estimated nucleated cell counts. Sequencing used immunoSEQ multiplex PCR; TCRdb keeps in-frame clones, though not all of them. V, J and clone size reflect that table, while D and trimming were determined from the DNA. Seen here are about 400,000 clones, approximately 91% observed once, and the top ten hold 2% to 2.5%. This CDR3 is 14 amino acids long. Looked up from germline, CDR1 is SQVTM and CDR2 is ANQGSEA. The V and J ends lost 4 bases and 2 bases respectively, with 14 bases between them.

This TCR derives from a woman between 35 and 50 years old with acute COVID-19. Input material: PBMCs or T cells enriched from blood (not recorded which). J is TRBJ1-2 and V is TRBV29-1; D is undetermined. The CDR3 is CSVAGAGSNYGYTF. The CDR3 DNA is TGCAGCGTTGCTGGTGCGGGTTCGAACTATGGCTACACCTTC.